This T cell receptor (beta chain) is from a study of blood T cell repertoires in COVID-19. CDR1 is SNHLY, CDR2 FYNNEI, per germline. Trimming removed 6 bases from V and 5 bases from J; junction bases left unmatched: 10. There are 15 residues in the CDR3. Repertoires were generated with immunoSEQ multiplex PCR, while TCRdb's copy carries only in-frame clones and drops some. The table includes under 300,000 clones, 79% detected once. The clonotype was recovered from a middle-aged woman with active or convalescent COVID-19. The material sequenced was peripheral blood. The genes are TRBV2 and TRBJ2-5, with 9 nucleotides matching TRBD2. Written as DNA, the CDR3 is TGTGCCAGCAGGTCCAAAAAAGCGGGGGGTGAGACCCAGTACTTC. Protein product: CASRSKKAGGETQYF.